This T cell receptor (beta chain) was captured in a study of blood T cell repertoires in COVID-19. Study overall: Both acute and convalescent COVID-19 samples were obtained from the United States, Italy and Spain.

Here immunoSEQ multiplex PCR was the method, and the copy in TCRdb shows in-frame clones only, minus some. This sample has tens of thousands of clones; over 75% occur once, and the top ten carry around 2.7%. Source material: peripheral blood. The TCR sequence derives from a man aged 50 to 60 with active COVID-19.

The CDR3 DNA is TGCGCCAGCAGCCGCAGGGCCGGTACAGATACGCAGTATTTT. Encoded protein: CASSRRAGTDTQYF. The V and J genes are TRBV5-1 and TRBJ2-3; D might be TRBD1 (5 bases). CDR1 and CDR2 from the germline V gene are SGHRS and YFSETQ. V dropped 4 bases and J dropped 3 bases, with 12 bases sitting between them. This CDR3 contains 14 residues.